Listed here is a single T cell receptor beta chain. This specimen comes from a study of cytomegalovirus exposure and HLA in healthy donors. It was with 60 Vbeta and 13 Jbeta primers that the PCR ran. TCRdb keeps only in-frame clones here, not all; method: immunoSEQ multiplex PCR. The table lists roughly 190,000 clones, around 80% of them singletons. This CDR3 comprises 18 residues. The junction had 8 bases not matched to a gene; V was cut back by 0 bases and J by 1 base. Germline-derived CDR1 and CDR2 are SGHRS and YFSETQ. Input material: PBMCs. This TCR came from a woman in her forties or fifties in good health and CMV-seronegative. The chain recombines TRBV5-1 with TRBJ2-2, with 8 bases lining up with TRBD2. The CDR3 coding sequence is TGCGCCAGCAGCTTGGTCGGCACTAGCGGAGGGAACACCGGGGAGCTGTTTTTT. It specifies CASSLVGTSGGNTGELFF.